This T cell receptor (beta chain) was recorded in a study of blood T cell repertoires in COVID-19. Study context: Samples representing acute and convalescent COVID-19 were sourced from the United States, Italy and Spain. The cDNA or gDNA used as material had been derived from T cells, B-cell-depleted T cells, or PBMCs.

Method: immunoSEQ multiplex PCR; TCRdb's copy keeps in-frame clones and lacks some. The sample carries approximately 500,000 clones, approximately 89% recorded once. During active infection, Seattle patients enrolled and were then monitored through disease. Germline lookup yields CDR1 LGHDT and CDR2 YNNKEL (reference sequence). CDR3 length: 16 residues. V gave up 4 bases and J gave up 2 bases, with 16 bases separating them. Sequencing was carried out using peripheral blood. This chain joins TRBV3-1 (or the pseudogene TRBV3-2) and TRBJ2-3; D not resolved. This receptor was taken from a young man with COVID-19, enrolled during active disease. CDR3 residues: CASSPLSQVITDTQYF. CDR3 nucleotide sequence: TGTGCCAGCAGCCCCCTTTCTCAGGTGATCACAGATACGCAGTATTTT.